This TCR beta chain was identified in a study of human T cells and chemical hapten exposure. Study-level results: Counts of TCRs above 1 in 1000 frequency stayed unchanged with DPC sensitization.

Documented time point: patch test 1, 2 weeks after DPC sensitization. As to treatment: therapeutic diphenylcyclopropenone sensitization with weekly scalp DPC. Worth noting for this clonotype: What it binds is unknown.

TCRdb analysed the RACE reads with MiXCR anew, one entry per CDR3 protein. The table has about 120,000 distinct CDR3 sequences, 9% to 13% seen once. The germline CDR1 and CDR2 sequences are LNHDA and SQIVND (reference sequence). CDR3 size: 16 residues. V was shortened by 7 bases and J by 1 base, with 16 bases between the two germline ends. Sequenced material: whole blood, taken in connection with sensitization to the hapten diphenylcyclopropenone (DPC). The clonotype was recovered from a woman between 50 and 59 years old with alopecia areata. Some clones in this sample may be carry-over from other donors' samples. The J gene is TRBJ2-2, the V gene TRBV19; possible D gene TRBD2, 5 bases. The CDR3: CASNRGGEWNTGELFF. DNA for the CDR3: TGTGCCAGTAACCGAGGAGGCGAGTGGAACACCGGGGAGCTGTTTTTT.